The present T cell receptor (beta chain) was sequenced within a study of shared clonotypes between healthy human individuals. The CDR3 sequence is 17 residues long. Germline CDR1 and CDR2: MGHRA and YSYEKL. J was trimmed by 3 bases and V by 0 bases; bases with no gene match: 7. In the study's own analysis: ImmunoSEQ junction-only sequences lacked quality scores, so their filtering differed. Profiling relied on immunoSEQ multiplex PCR, and the TCRdb table lists in-frame clones only, not all of them. V, J and clone size are those of that table, while D and trimming were read from the DNA. The data hold fewer than 500,000 clones, with roughly 79% observed a single time.

This TCR was recovered from a woman aged 40 to 50 in good health. Some clones in this sample may be carry-over from other donors' samples. The rearrangement links TRBV4-1 to TRBJ1-4, with 7 positions matching TRBD1. The specimen sequenced was PBMCs. CDR3 sequence reads: CASSQDLRRGANEKLFF. The CDR3 DNA sequence: TGCGCCAGCAGCCAAGATCTCCGCAGGGGGGCTAATGAAAAACTGTTTTTT.